These T cell receptor beta chains were read from a single sample in a study of cytomegalovirus exposure and HLA in healthy donors. The data were produced by immunoSEQ multiplex PCR, yet TCRdb's version contains in-frame clones alone and is incomplete. This sample has 65,000 to 100,000 clones, with roughly 80% found just once. The sequencing sample was made of PBMCs. These receptors came from a middle-aged man in good health and CMV-seronegative. The CDR3 runs from the conserved cysteine through the conserved F or W. D genes are given only for firm matches. Some rows have no size entry. The others give once, few or many, or a class for an expanded clone.

j_gene | abundance | d_gene | v_gene | CDR3aa | CDR3nt
TRBJ1-3 | - | - | TRBV7-6 | CASSLGGRVNTIYF | TGTGCCAGCAGCTTAGGTGGCAGGGTGAACACCATATATTTT
TRBJ2-7 | - | TRBD1 | TRBV29-1 | CSVVGQGAGEQYF | TGCAGCGTCGTGGGACAGGGGGCAGGGGAGCAGTACTTC
TRBJ2-1 | - | TRBD2 | TRBV6-5 | CASSPSAGGYNEQFF | TGTGCCAGCAGCCCCTCGGCGGGGGGATACAATGAGCAGTTCTTC
TRBJ2-7 | - | TRBD2 | TRBV5-1 | CASSLAGTSGGVTYEQYF | TGCGCCAGCAGCTTGGCAGGGACTAGCGGGGGGGTGACCTACGAGCAGTACTTC
TRBJ1-2 | - | - | TRBV4-3 | CASSQAMGQGYGYTF | TGCGCCAGCAGCCAAGCAATGGGGCAGGGATATGGCTACACCTTC
TRBJ1-1 | few | - | TRBV11-2 | CASSLEGRPFF | TGTGCCAGCAGCTTAGAGGGGAGACCTTTCTTT
TRBJ1-1 | - | - | TRBV6-5 | CASNRRENTEAFF | TGTGCCAGTAATCGCCGAGAAAACACTGAAGCTTTCTTT
TRBJ2-1 | few | - | TRBV4-3 | CASSQDRAGGAYNEQFF | TGCGCCAGCAGCCAAGACAGGGCGGGCGGGGCTTACAATGAGCAGTTCTTC
TRBJ1-1 | few | - | TRBV6-5 | CASSRLGGRNTEAFF | TGTGCCAGCAGCCGACTGGGGGGGCGGAACACTGAAGCTTTCTTT
TRBJ1-1 | - | - | TRBV27 | CASSFCELRNTEAFF | TGTGCCAGCAGTTTTTGTGAACTGAGGAACACTGAAGCTTTCTTT
TRBJ2-7 | - | - | TRBV7-2 | CASSGTGPYEQYF | TGTGCCAGCAGCGGAACGGGTCCCTACGAGCAGTACTTC
TRBJ1-5 | - | - | TRBV30 | CAWSVGTLEPQHF | TGTGCCTGGAGTGTAGGGACTTTAGAGCCCCAGCATTTT
TRBJ2-7 | - | - | TRBV6-5 | CASSAQAGSYEQYF | TGTGCCAGCAGTGCTCAGGCAGGGTCCTACGAGCAGTACTTC
TRBJ2-2 | - | - | TRBV5-1 | CASSHGGETGELFF | TGCGCCAGCAGCCATGGAGGTGAAACCGGGGAGCTGTTTTTT
TRBJ1-5 | few | - | TRBV5-6 | CASSFGTSGGNQPQHF | TGTGCCAGCAGCTTTGGGACATCCGGGGGCAATCAGCCCCAGCATTTT
TRBJ1-1 | - | TRBD1 | TRBV9 | CASSGDRVRGPTEAFF | TGTGCCAGCAGCGGCGACAGGGTTCGGGGCCCCACTGAAGCTTTCTTT
TRBJ1-5 | medium-sized | TRBD1 | TRBV27 | CASSEGQDNQPQHF | TGTGCCAGCAGCGAGGGACAGGACAATCAGCCCCAGCATTTT
TRBJ2-1 | - | - | TRBV6-1 | CASSATRWNEQFF | TGTGCCAGCAGCGCGACTAGATGGAATGAGCAGTTCTTC
TRBJ1-4 | few | - | TRBV7-9 | CATTRVHEKLFF | TGTGCCACCACTCGAGTCCATGAAAAACTGTTTTTT
TRBJ1-2 | - | - | TRBV4-3 | CASSQGGLKETPAFGDYTF | TGCGCCAGCAGCCAAGGGGGACTTAAGGAGACACCGGCTTTCGGTGACTACACCTTC
TRBJ1-1 | once | - | TRBV4-1 | CASSQVESGGQTEAFF | TGCGCCAGCAGCCAAGTAGAAAGTGGGGGCCAAACTGAAGCTTTCTTT
TRBJ2-7 | - | - | TRBV28 | CASSLGGTVRVFEQYF | TGTGCCAGCAGCCTGGGGGGAACGGTTCGCGTTTTCGAGCAGTACTTC
TRBJ1-6 | - | TRBD1 | TRBV19 | CASNMIRDRGYNSPLHF | TGTGCCAGTAATATGATAAGGGACAGGGGATACAATTCACCCCTCCACTTT
TRBJ1-5 | once | TRBD1 | TRBV9 | CASSPGTGALNQPQHF | TGTGCCAGCAGCCCCGGGACAGGGGCCCTCAATCAGCCCCAGCATTTT
TRBJ1-1 | few | TRBD1 | TRBV29-1 | CSTRDRRFSEAFF | TGCAGCACTCGGGACAGGAGATTTTCTGAAGCTTTCTTT
TRBJ2-7 | - | - | TRBV19 | CASSIGTAPYEQYF | TGTGCCAGTAGTATAGGCACAGCCCCCTACGAGCAGTACTTC
TRBJ2-3 | - | - | TRBV11-2 | CASSPAGGKTLHTDTQYF | TGTGCCAGCAGCCCCGCCGGCGGGAAAACCCTTCACACAGATACGCAGTATTTT
TRBJ2-7 | - | TRBD2 | TRBV7-2 | CASSSSRRGSSYEQYF | TGTGCCAGCAGCTCCTCACGGCGGGGGTCCTCCTACGAGCAGTACTTC
TRBJ2-3 | - | - | TRBV7-2 | CASSLLGGEDTQYF | TGTGCCAGCAGCCTCCTAGGGGGGGAAGATACGCAGTATTTT
TRBJ1-1 | - | - | TRBV7-9 | CASSPFGTNTEAFF | TGTGCCAGCAGCCCGTTTGGGACTAACACTGAAGCTTTCTTT
TRBJ2-7 | once | - | TRBV7-9 | CASSLVGQGGREQYF | TGTGCCAGCAGCTTAGTCGGCCAGGGTGGTCGCGAGCAGTACTTC
TRBJ1-1 | - | TRBD1 | TRBV6-6 | CASSYWGQGNPEAFF | TGTGCCAGCAGTTACTGGGGACAGGGGAACCCTGAAGCTTTCTTT
TRBJ1-5 | - | - | TRBV21-1 | CASSVHPGQGRSNQPQHF | TGTGCCAGCAGTGTTCACCCGGGACAGGGAAGGTCTAATCAGCCCCAGCATTTT
TRBJ1-4 | - | - | TRBV7-8 | CASSLGSLLLNEKLFF | TGTGCCAGCAGCTTAGGGAGTCTCCTATTAAATGAAAAACTGTTTTTT
TRBJ2-7 | once | TRBD1 | TRBV4-1 | CASSQYGTGVFEQYF | TGCGCCAGCAGCCAATACGGGACAGGGGTATTCGAGCAGTACTTC
TRBJ2-1 | - | TRBD1 | TRBV5-1 | CASSLGWGRGTGSYNEQFF | TGCGCCAGCAGCTTGGGGTGGGGCAGGGGGACAGGCTCCTACAATGAGCAGTTCTTC
TRBJ1-1 | few | - | TRBV6-1 | CASSVDFMNTEAFF | TGTGCCAGCAGTGTAGATTTCATGAACACTGAAGCTTTCTTT
TRBJ2-7 | few | - | TRBV7-9 | CASSSRYEQYF | TGTGCCAGCAGCTCGAGGTACGAGCAGTACTTC
TRBJ1-1 | - | - | TRBV7-9 | CASSLRLGQMNTEAFF | TGTGCCAGCAGCCTCCGGCTTGGGCAGATGAACACTGAAGCTTTCTTT
TRBJ2-7 | - | TRBD1 | TRBV6-4 | CASSAEGDRAYEQYF | TGTGCCAGCAGTGCCGAAGGGGACAGGGCCTACGAGCAGTACTTC
TRBJ2-5 | - | TRBD2 | TRBV18 | CASSPQMRSASGGPHQETQYF | TGTGCCAGCTCACCACAAATGAGATCGGCTAGCGGAGGCCCACACCAAGAGACCCAGTACTTC
TRBJ1-4 | - | TRBD1 | TRBV19 | CASRIGGGQRWKLFF | TGTGCCAGTAGAATCGGTGGGGGACAGAGATGGAAACTGTTTTTT
TRBJ1-6 | - | - | TRBV19 | CASSLWDLDSPLHF | TGTGCCAGTAGTCTGTGGGACTTGGATTCACCCCTCCACTTT
TRBJ2-1 | - | - | TRBV10-3 | CAISADGGHEQFF | TGTGCCATCAGTGCCGACGGGGGGCATGAGCAGTTCTTC
TRBJ1-1 | - | - | TRBV6-5 | CASSYKGPGVTEAFF | TGTGCCAGCAGTTACAAGGGGCCGGGGGTCACTGAAGCTTTCTTT
TRBJ2-2 | - | - | TRBV4-1 | CASSQDGRGGGELFF | TGCGCCAGCAGCCAAGACGGGCGGGGTGGCGGGGAGCTGTTTTTT
TRBJ2-5 | - | TRBD2 | TRBV30 | CAQEIVLAETQYF | TGTGCCCAAGAAATTGTTCTAGCGGAAACTCAGTACTTC
TRBJ2-2 | once | - | TRBV2 | CASSDPGLTGELFF | TGTGCCAGCAGTGACCCAGGCCTCACCGGGGAGCTGTTTTTT
TRBJ2-3 | - | - | TRBV6-5 | CASRTTDTQYF | TGTGCCAGCAGAACAACAGATACGCAGTATTTT
TRBJ2-1 | - | TRBD1 | TRBV5-4 | CASSWRDRDNEQFF | TGTGCCAGCAGCTGGAGAGACAGGGACAATGAGCAGTTCTTC
TRBJ1-5 | - | - | TRBV7-2 | CASSLVQTDQPQHF | TGTGCCAGCAGCTTAGTCCAAACAGATCAGCCCCAGCATTTT
TRBJ1-1 | - | - | TRBV7-9 | CASSPTVLNTEAFF | TGTGCCAGCAGCCCAACAGTACTGAACACTGAAGCTTTCTTT
TRBJ1-2 | few | - | TRBV7-9 | CASSLPGGYGYTF | TGTGCCAGCAGCTTGCCCGGGGGCTATGGCTACACCTTC
TRBJ2-7 | - | TRBD2 | TRBV18 | CASSSSGGDKSQYF | TGTGCCAGCTCCTCCAGCGGGGGCGACAAGTCCCAGTACTTC
TRBJ2-3 | - | TRBD2 | TRBV7-3 | CASSLFLAGGETDTQYF | TGTGCCAGCAGCTTATTTCTAGCGGGGGGAGAAACAGATACGCAGTATTTT
TRBJ2-4 | - | - | TRBV6-6 | CASGPGQTINIQYF | TGTGCCAGCGGGCCCGGACAGACGATAAACATTCAGTACTTC